This T cell receptor beta chain emerged from a study of Ad26.COV2.S vaccination and SARS-CoV-2 variants (dated by TCRdb to about 2021). Describing the broader study: Donors in the vaccine arm were drawn from COV1001, a multicentre, randomized, double-blind, placebo-controlled phase I-IIa trial testing Ad26.COV2.S in healthy adults. The TCR-sequenced set comprised approximately 32 samples: approximately 20 Ad26.COV2.S vaccine recipients, 5 placebo recipients and 8 SARS-CoV-2 convalescent individuals. Throughout the experiments and outcome assessment, investigators stayed blinded to trial group allocation. Trial participants were randomized into five groups of five: low-dose or high-dose Ad26.COV2.S given once or twice, or placebo on both occasions. TCRbeta repertoire sequencing was used to assess the specificity and breadth of SARS-CoV-2-reactive T cell receptors after Ad26.COV2.S vaccination. Ad26.COV2.S was administered intramuscularly at a dose of 5x10^10 or 1x10^11 viral particles, either as one shot or as two shots given 56 days apart. Overall study results and their limits: Non-spike TCR breadth was comparable between vaccine and placebo recipients, consistent with the vaccine containing only spike. Compared with placebo recipients, Ad26.COV2.S recipients showed higher spike-specific TCR breadth (P = 0.0014). It was noted by the authors that total T cell responses may have been underestimated by the TCR breadth and depth analyses. The study was not powered for comparison of responses between vaccine doses or regimens. After vaccination, substantial breadth of spike-specific CD8+ and CD4+ T cell responses was reported.

The immunoSEQ Assay was used to sequence TCRbeta CDR3 regions. After extraction, genomic DNA underwent amplification by bias-controlled multiplex PCR, followed by high-throughput sequencing. In the source study's methods: To quantify the absolute abundance of every unique TCRbeta CDR3 region, sequences were collapsed and filtered. Usable DNA was measured by amplifying reference genes present in all nucleated cells, and TCRbeta template counts were normalized to that usable DNA to estimate T cell fraction. Repertoire TCRs were annotated as SARS-CoV-2-specific by exact matching of V gene, CDR3 amino acid sequence and J gene to a known reactive TCR set. MIRA supplied the reference SARS-CoV-2 TCR set, which was filtered for enrichment in COVID-19-positive ImmuneCODE repertoires so that public or cross-reactive TCRs were removed. Using the MIRA antigens, annotated TCRs were further analysed by specific ORF or by position within an ORF. Breadth was defined as the number of annotated unique rearrangements divided by the total number of unique productive rearrangements, and depth was defined as the summed frequency of the annotated unique rearrangements. Group comparisons of TCR breadth used two-sided Wilcoxon rank-sum tests. What TCRdb holds here is the immuneACCESS table cut down to in-frame rearrangements. Part of the clones is not present; checked against another copy, under half of the missing clones reflect an unresolved V gene, and the others are unexplained. The D gene and trimming were derived from the DNA, and the V and J assignments and clone size from that table. The sample table lists fewer than 600,000 clones, about 89% of them with a count of one. The ten largest clonotypes hold about 1.5% of the sample.

Explained via the paper, the treatment or condition label denotes: 19 received Ad26.COV2.S at low or high dose, single or two shots; about five received placebo; per-sample allocation not given. Repertoires of vaccine and placebo recipients were sequenced from samples taken on day 63 after the first injection. In Cohort 1b, around 25 adults aged 18-55 years were enrolled at a single site in Boston, USA, between 29 July and 7 August 2020. Ad26.COV2.S was a replication-incompetent adenovirus type 26 vector that expressed a prefusion-stabilized SARS-CoV-2 spike protein derived from the original Wuhan strain. On this clone: What this receptor recognizes is not known. Base quality data are lacking; no much larger clone is found one base away.

Sequencing used peripheral blood, obtained in a trial of Ad26.COV2.S vaccine versus placebo. The source of this sequence is a person aged 18-65 years who received the Ad26.COV2.S COVID-19 vaccine or a placebo.

The nucleotide sequence is TGTGCCAGCAGCGTCCGGGACAGGGTAGTCGGCACCGGGGAGCTGTTTTTT. This gives the protein CASSVRDRVVGTGELFF. The rearranged chain carries TRBV9 and TRBJ2-2; TRBD1 matches 9 bases in the middle. Including the terminal cysteine and phenylalanine, the CDR3 comprises 17 residues. Only the CDR3 DNA is retained, 51 bases long and in frame from the first base. Compared with germline, V lacks 2 bases and J lacks 4 bases; bases without a gene match: 9. The germline V gene provides CDR1 SGDLS and CDR2 YYNGEE. The variable domain in full, with residues beyond the CDR3 obtained from the reference TRBV9 and TRBJ2-2 genes, is DSGVTQTPKHLITATGQRVTLRCSPRSGDLSVYWYQQSLDQGLQFLIQYYNGEERAKGNILERFSAQQFPDLHSELNLSSLELGDSALYFCASSVRDRVVGTGELFFGEGSRLTVL.